These 20 T cell receptor beta chains originate from one sample sequenced in a study of CD8+CD57+ T cells in acquired aplastic anemia. TCR beta VDJ and CDR3 were profiled, and genomic DNA was the template. TCRdb independently ran MiXCR on the reads; one entry per CDR3 protein. Here the sample spans 190,000 or so distinct CDR3 sequences, about 59% being singletons. Source material: sorted CD4+, CD8+, or CD8+CD57+ T cells (not recorded which) from PBMCs. The receptors originated from a human donor in good health.

The chain has TRBV10-3 and TRBJ2-5; a weak D match, TRBD2 (5 bases). This CDR3 is 13 amino acids long. Germline-derived CDR1 and CDR2 are ENHRY and SYGVKD. Trimming cost V 2 bases and J 2 bases, with 6 bases left between them. The chain's CDR3 is CAISEGEQETQYF. The CDR3 nucleotides are TGTGCCATCAGTGAGGGGGAGCAAGAGACCCAGTACTTC.

This clonotype showed up just a few times. V is TRBV20-1 and J is TRBJ1-2; 7 positions agree with TRBD1. V lost 5 bases, J lost 3 bases, and 9 bases stayed unmatched. This CDR3 region has 14 residues. The germline V gene encodes CDR1 DFQATT and CDR2 SNEGSKA (reference sequence). CDR3 coding DNA: TGCAGTGCTTTCACCCCCGGGACAGACTATGGCTACACCTTC. Translated: CSAFTPGTDYGYTF.

The CDR3 nucleotides are TGTGCCAGCAGCTTTTCAGGGGTGGGACCCACGGAGACCCAGTACTTC. It yields the protein CASSFSGVGPTETQYF. The chain combines TRBV7-9 with TRBJ2-5; possible D gene TRBD1, 6 bases. CDR1 is SEHNR and CDR2 is FQNEAQ in the germline V gene (reference sequence). The V gene lost 3 bases and the J gene lost 5 bases, with 19 bases spanning the gap. The CDR3 is 16 residues long.

The chain has TRBV19 and TRBJ2-7; TRBD1 is a possible D gene (6 bases). This CDR3 has 14 amino acids. V lost 4 bases and J 2 bases, leaving 12 bases between the germline ends. Germline-derived CDR1 and CDR2 are LNHDA and SQIVND (reference sequence). CDR3 DNA sequence: TGTGCCAGTAGTACTGACAGGTTAACCTACGAGCAGTACTTC. Translated: CASSTDRLTYEQYF.

J is TRBJ1-3 and V is TRBV7-9; D call uncertain. The germline V gene has CDR1 SEHNR and CDR2 FQNEAQ (reference sequence). The CDR3 length is 12 residues. V dropped 6 bases and J dropped 4 bases, with 7 bases sitting between them. CDR3 residues: CASRGVGNTIYF. CDR3 DNA: TGTGCCAGCAGGGGAGTCGGAAACACCATATATTTT.

The chain has TRBV10-3 and TRBJ2-1, with 9 nucleotides matching TRBD2. The V gene's germline CDR1 is ENHRY and CDR2 SYGVKD. With V trimmed by 10 bases and J by 5 bases, 6 bases remained unmatched. The CDR3 is 13 residues long. CDR3 nucleotide sequence: TGTGCCACCGGGGAGCGGGAGGACAATGAGCAGTTCTTC. As protein: CATGEREDNEQFF.

V and J are TRBV20-1 and TRBJ2-2, with 7 bases aligning to TRBD2. CDR1 and CDR2 from the germline V gene are DFQATT and SNEGSKA (reference sequence). The CDR3 covers 15 residues. J was trimmed by 0 bases and V by 3 bases; bases with no gene match: 4. The DNA for the CDR3 is TGCAGTGCTAGGAGGGCGGGAGCGAACACCGGGGAGCTGTTTTTT. It specifies CSARRAGANTGELFF.

Here the CDR3 reads CASTGARDSPLHF. As DNA, the CDR3 is TGTGCCAGTACAGGAGCCCGGGATTCACCCCTCCACTTT. V is TRBV19 and J is TRBJ1-6; D unclear. The CDR3 sequence is 13 residues long. Germline V gene sequence: CDR1 LNHDA, CDR2 SQIVND (reference sequence). The V end was cut by 7 bases, the J end by 8 bases, with 12 bases between.

The chain uses TRBV19 and TRBJ2-7; D perhaps matches TRBD1 (5 bases). There are 14 residues in the CDR3. The V gene lost 3 bases and the J gene lost 1 base, with 10 bases spanning the gap. The germline CDR1 and CDR2 sequences are LNHDA and SQIVND (reference sequence). CDR3 nucleotides: TGTGCCAGTAGTATTTACCAGGGTTCCTACGAGCAGTACTTC. Protein: CASSIYQGSYEQYF.

The chain recombines TRBV9 with TRBJ2-2; D is unclear. Germline values: CDR1 SGDLS, CDR2 YYNGEE. The V gene lost 0 bases and the J gene lost 1 base, with 10 bases spanning the gap. There are 16 residues in the CDR3. Written as DNA, the CDR3 is TGTGCCAGCAGCGTAGTCCAGATTTGGAACACCGGGGAGCTGTTTTTT. Amino acids: CASSVVQIWNTGELFF.

The chain links TRBV24-1 to TRBJ2-7; 9 bases line up with TRBD1. With V trimmed by 4 bases and J by 2 bases, 5 bases remained unmatched. The germline CDR1 and CDR2 sequences are KGHDR and SFDVKD. This CDR3 contains 15 residues. The CDR3 sequence is CATSDRDRVPYEQYF. CDR3 nucleotides: TGTGCCACCAGTGACCGGGACAGGGTTCCCTACGAGCAGTACTTC.

The chain joins TRBV9 to TRBJ2-1; perhaps TRBD1 as D (5 bases). The V and J ends lost 0 bases and 10 bases respectively, with 11 bases between them. Germline CDR1 SGDLS, CDR2 YYNGEE. The CDR3 has 13 residues. The chain's CDR3 is CASSVARQLEQFF. In DNA, the CDR3 is TGTGCCAGCAGCGTAGCCCGACAGCTCGAGCAGTTCTTC.

V usage is TRBV5-1 and J usage is TRBJ2-3; D uncertain. In germline, CDR1 is SGHRS, CDR2 YFSETQ. This CDR3 has 15 residues. V was trimmed by 4 bases and J by 11 bases, leaving 23 bases between them. CDR3 nucleotides: TGCGCCAGCAGCCACGGTGGGTTTGAAGTCGATGAGCAGTATTTT. Its translation is CASSHGGFEVDEQYF.

J is TRBJ2-1 and V is TRBV29-1, with 10 bases matching TRBD2. CDR1 and CDR2 (germline): SQVTM, ANQGSEA. Trimming at V came to 2 bases and at J to 4 bases, leaving 2 bases not matched to a gene. The CDR3 is 14 residues long. This CDR3 reads CSVERTSGYNEQFF. The CDR3 DNA reads TGCAGCGTTGAACGGACTAGCGGATACAATGAGCAGTTCTTC.

The J gene is TRBJ1-1, the V gene TRBV6-2 or TRBV6-3, with D unresolved. CDR3 length: 14 residues. Germline loops: CDR1 MNHEY, CDR2 SVGEGT. The V end lost 4 bases, the J end lost 5 bases, and 14 bases lay between the germline ends. The CDR3 is CASSLGAFMTEAFF. CDR3 nucleotides: TGTGCCAGCAGTTTAGGTGCCTTTATGACTGAAGCTTTCTTT.

This clonotype was observed many times. The J gene is TRBJ1-2, the V gene TRBV5-1; D might be TRBD1 (6 bases). The length of the CDR3 is 15 residues. Trimming removed 2 bases from V and 5 bases from J, with 16 bases in between. Germline CDR1 is SGHRS and CDR2 is YFSETQ. The CDR3 loop is CASSLGRGFDYGYTF. CDR3 DNA sequence: TGCGCCAGCAGCTTAGGTAGGGGGTTCGATTATGGCTACACCTTC.

The rearrangement links TRBV20-1 to TRBJ2-3; 10 bases fit TRBD1. Trimming cost V 5 bases and J 1 base; bases outside gene matches: 6. The CDR3 extends over 15 amino acids. Germline V CDR1 and CDR2: DFQATT, SNEGSKA (reference sequence). The CDR3 coding sequence is TGCAGTGCTCCCCAGGGGACAGGGGGCACAGATACGCAGTATTTT. Amino acids: CSAPQGTGGTDTQYF.

Only a few counts were recorded for this clonotype. J is TRBJ2-3 and V is TRBV6-2 or TRBV6-3, with TRBD1 as a possible D gene (7 bases). The CDR3 has 15 residues. CDR1 MNHEY and CDR2 SVGEGT come from the germline V gene. V lost 2 bases and J 5 bases, leaving 14 bases between the germline ends. The CDR3 region is CASSYMEGAGDTQYF. In DNA, the CDR3 is TGTGCCAGCAGTTACATGGAGGGGGCCGGAGATACGCAGTATTTT.

The V and J genes are TRBV25-1 and TRBJ1-1; possible D gene TRBD1, 6 bases. This CDR3 is 14 amino acids long. In germline, CDR1 is MGHDK, CDR2 SYGVNS. V shed 7 bases and J shed 0 bases, with 12 bases lying between them. The CDR3 DNA reads TGTGCCAGCATGGACAGCCCCATGAACACTGAAGCTTTCTTT. Translating gives CASMDSPMNTEAFF.

The chain joins TRBV7-9 to TRBJ2-5, with 10 bases that match TRBD2. The CDR3 runs 15 residues. With V trimmed by 5 bases and J by 0 bases, 3 bases remained unmatched. Germline CDR1 SEHNR, CDR2 FQNEAQ (reference sequence). The CDR3 loop reads CASSRSGRDQETQYF. CDR3 nucleotides: TGTGCCAGCAGCCGCAGCGGGAGGGACCAAGAGACCCAGTACTTC.